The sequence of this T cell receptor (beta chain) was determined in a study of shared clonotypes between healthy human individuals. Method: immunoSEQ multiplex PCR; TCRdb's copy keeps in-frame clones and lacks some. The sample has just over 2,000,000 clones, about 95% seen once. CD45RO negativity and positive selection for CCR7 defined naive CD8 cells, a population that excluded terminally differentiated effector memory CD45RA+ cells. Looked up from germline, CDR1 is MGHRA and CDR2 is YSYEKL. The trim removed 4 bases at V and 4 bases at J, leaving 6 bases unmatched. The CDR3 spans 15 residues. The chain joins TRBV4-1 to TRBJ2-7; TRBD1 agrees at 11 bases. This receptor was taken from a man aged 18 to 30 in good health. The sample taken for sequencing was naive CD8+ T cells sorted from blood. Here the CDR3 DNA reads TGCGCCAGCAGCCCAAAGGACAGGGGGCCTTACGAGCAGTACTTC. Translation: CASSPKDRGPYEQYF.